This TCR beta chain was found in a study of shared clonotypes between healthy human individuals. Libraries were prepared by immunoSEQ multiplex PCR; TCRdb keeps only in-frame clonotypes and omits some of them. Of roughly 660,000 clones listed, roughly 88% are singletons. In its sample, this clone was seen a few times. Trimming removed 3 bases from V and 5 bases from J; junction bases left unmatched: 11. CDR3 length: 16 residues. Germline lookup yields CDR1 MDHEN and CDR2 SYDVKM. The clonotype comes from a man aged 18 to 30 in good health. Some clones in this sample may be carry-over from other donors' samples. The sample taken for sequencing was memory CD8+ T cells from PBMCs. Indicated subset: CD45RO+ cells pooled with CCR7-negative TemRA cells. V usage is TRBV28 and J usage is TRBJ2-5; 8 bases agree with TRBD2. CDR3 bases: TGTGCCAGCAGTTTCCTGGCTAGCGGGCCGAGGGAGACCCAGTACTTC. Translated, it gives CASSFLASGPRETQYF.